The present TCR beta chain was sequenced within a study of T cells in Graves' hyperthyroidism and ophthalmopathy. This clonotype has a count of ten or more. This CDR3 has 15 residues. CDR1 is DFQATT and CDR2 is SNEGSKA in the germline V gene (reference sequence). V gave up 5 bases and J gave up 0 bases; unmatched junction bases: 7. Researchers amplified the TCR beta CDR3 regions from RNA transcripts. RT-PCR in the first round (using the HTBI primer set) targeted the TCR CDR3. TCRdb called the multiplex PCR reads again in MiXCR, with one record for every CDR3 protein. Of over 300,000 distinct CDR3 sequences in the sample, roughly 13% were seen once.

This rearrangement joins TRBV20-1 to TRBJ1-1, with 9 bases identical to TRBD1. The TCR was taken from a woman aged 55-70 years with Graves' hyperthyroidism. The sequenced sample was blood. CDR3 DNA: TGCAGTGCTGGAAGGGACAGGGCATTGAACACTGAAGCTTTCTTT. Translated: CSAGRDRALNTEAFF.